This entry describes one T cell receptor beta chain. Only a few counts were recorded for this clonotype. Its antigen specificity is not known. Per-base qualities were not stored, and no clone one base away is much larger. From the cysteine up to the phenylalanine, the CDR3 has a length of 13 residues. Only CDR3 DNA remains: 39 bases, in frame from the first base. A distance of 16 bases separates the germline ends of V and J, which lose 6 bases and 10 bases respectively. According to the study, the label for this sample's treatment or condition signals: approximately 9-day PBMC culture with coronavirus spike peptide pools or control peptides (ViraFEST assay). To expand antigen-specific T cells with peptide pools and then pick out the expanded clonotypes through TCR sequencing, the study relied on the ViraFEST assay. The positive SARS-CoV-2 PCR tests of the convalescent patients were dated from March to December 2020, before the Alpha, Beta and Delta variants emerged in the United States. Each well held approximately 2 million PBMCs cultured in IMDM containing approximately 5% human AB serum and around 10 IU/ml IL-2, with 8.5 to 10 ug/ml peptide pools added. Half of the culture medium was replaced with fresh IL-2-containing medium on days 3 and 7. After 9 to 10 days of culture, CD4+ T cells were isolated by negative selection using the EasySep CD4+ T cell isolation kit. PBMCs were separated from whole blood using Ficoll-Paque Plus gradient centrifugation and then either used fresh or cryopreserved at -140C. Triplicate wells were generally used for each culture condition.

This specimen comes from a study of vaccination and CD4 T cells after COVID-19 (dated by TCRdb to the early 2020s). Study-wide context: Convalescent patients had a positive SARS-CoV-2 result on nasal swab PCR, and of these patients, about ten had mild disease and one had severe disease. Post-COVID blood samples from convalescent patients were collected a median of approximately 93 days after diagnosis, with a range of roughly 35 to 161 days. Each participant got two doses of either the Pfizer-BioNTech BNT162b2 vaccine (n=8) or the Moderna mRNA-1273 vaccine (n=2). Overlapping spike peptide pools from SARS-CoV-2 and from the common cold coronaviruses HCoV-NL63, HCoV-OC43 and HCoV-229E were used as culture stimuli. The spike-specific CD4+ TCR repertoire was compared before and after mRNA vaccination in nine to ten COVID-19 convalescent patients and a handful of infection-naive healthy vaccine recipients. The time from the second vaccine dose to post-vaccine blood sampling had a median of roughly 70 days and ranged from about 12 to 241 days. As controls, cultures received a CEFX viral epitope pool (the positive control), an HIV-1 Nef peptide pool (the negative control), or no peptide at all. The convalescent cohort comprised six males and four females, including two Hispanic individuals, seven Caucasians, two Asians and one multiracial person.

Points the paper makes about the study in general: Relatively few convalescent patients were included in the study, and early timepoints after natural infection were not analyzed. In convalescent patients, a median roughly 86% of post-vaccine SARS-CoV-2-reactive clones were detected only after vaccination, suggesting vaccine-specific priming. The median number of SARS-CoV-2-reactive clonotypes rose from around 20 after infection to a few dozen after vaccination, but the change was not significant. Of the vaccine-specific clones found in convalescent patients, nearly all (304 of 307) were mono-reactive for SARS-CoV-2 spike instead of being cross-reactive with common cold coronaviruses.

Preparation of the library involved PCR. TCR sequencing of DNA from cultured CD4+ T cells used the Oncomine TCR Beta short-read assay at the Johns Hopkins FTIC core. Genomic DNA was extracted from the cultured CD4+ T cells with the QIAamp micro DNA kit. Oncomine TCR Beta libraries from cultured CD4+ T cells were pooled with unique dual indexes and sequenced on an Illumina iSeq 100. The authors' pipeline ran thus. Non-productive sequences were removed, and CDR3s that did not start with C, did not end with F or W, or were shorter than 7 amino acids were discarded. Antigen-specific clonotypes were identified using the MANAFEST web application through comparison of peptide-stimulated wells with reference and other culture wells. To be called positive, a clone needed an FDR below 0.05, an odds ratio above 5, and a productive frequency above 0.1% in at least two of three replicate wells. Cross-reactive clonotypes were defined as significantly expanded in both SARS-CoV-2 spike wells and at least one common cold coronavirus spike condition. Using R version 3.6.1, CDR3 homology was evaluated through Levenshtein distances (stringdist) along with unrooted phylogenetic trees (ape). TCRdb reworked the public reads: Q25 trimming with fastp, MiXCR clone assembly, productive beta chains retained. One record per CDR3 amino acid sequence lists the most common genes and DNA. These V and J calls rely on TCRdb rather than the paper's analysis. This sample holds more than 9,000 distinct CDR3 sequences; approximately 28% were observed only once. The top ten hold less than 25% of the sample.

The sequencing input was cultured CD4+ T cells from blood. Recombination linked TRBV12-3 or TRBV12-4 to TRBJ1-5, with the D gene call left open. The TCR originated in a human donor with COVID-19. The CDR3 has the sequence CASRGDGRDPQHF. The DNA sequence is as follows: TGTGCCAGCAGGGGCGACGGACGGGATCCCCAGCATTTT.